This passage covers 9 T cell receptor beta chains from one sample sequenced in a study of blood T cell repertoires in COVID-19. Repertoires were generated with immunoSEQ multiplex PCR, while TCRdb's copy carries only in-frame clones and drops some. The repertoire holds just under 50,000 clones, with approximately 80% as singletons. Sequenced sample: peripheral blood. These receptors came from a human donor in a cohort sampled during active COVID-19.

The chain links TRBV10-3 to TRBJ2-1; D is possibly TRBD2 (6 bases). Trimming stripped 7 bases from V and 6 bases from J, with 13 bases between. Per the germline V gene, CDR1 is ENHRY and CDR2 is SYGVKD. The CDR3 runs to 13 residues. The CDR3 protein is CAITAGLSNEQFF. In nucleotides, the CDR3 is TGTGCCATCACGGCGGGATTGAGCAATGAGCAGTTCTTC.

The V gene is TRBV9, the J gene TRBJ2-7; 7 bases are a match to TRBD2. Germline V gene lookup returns CDR1 SGDLS and CDR2 YYNGEE. The CDR3 spans 15 residues. V shed 1 base, J shed 5 bases, and the junction held 9 bases outside the gene matches. The CDR3 DNA is TGTGCCAGCAGCGTAAGAGTGGGAGGGCCGCACGAGCAGTACTTC. Its protein is CASSVRVGGPHEQYF.

The chain carries TRBV11-3 and TRBJ2-1; 13 bases are shared with TRBD2. Germline CDR1 SGHNT, CDR2 YENEEA. The CDR3 totals 14 residues. J lost 9 bases, V lost 4 bases, and 3 bases had no gene match. CDR3: CASSWTSGSREQFF. CDR3 sequence (DNA): TGTGCCAGCAGCTGGACTAGCGGGAGCCGTGAGCAGTTCTTC.

This chain uses TRBV19 with TRBJ2-7, with D possibly matching TRBD2 (5 bases). Germline V gene lookup returns CDR1 LNHDA and CDR2 SQIVND (reference sequence). Trimming stripped 3 bases from V and 0 bases from J, with 9 bases between. This CDR3 spans 14 amino acids. The CDR3 DNA is TGTGCCAGTAGTATTAGAGGGATCTCCTACGAGCAGTACTTC. The encoded protein is CASSIRGISYEQYF.

J is TRBJ1-5 and V is TRBV28; 10 nucleotides line up with TRBD1. Germline V lookup: CDR1 MDHEN, CDR2 SYDVKM. Germline trimming cut 5 bases from V and 6 bases from J; bases unmatched to any gene: 10. The CDR3 sequence is 16 residues long. Here the CDR3 DNA reads TGTGCCAGCAGTGAACCGGGACAGGGGAAGAGTCAGCCCCAGCATTTT. The encoded protein is CASSEPGQGKSQPQHF.

The chain employs TRBV27 and TRBJ1-1, with D hard to call. The V gene's germline CDR1 is MNHEY and CDR2 SMNVEV (reference sequence). The CDR3 sequence is 13 residues long. V was clipped by 0 bases and J by 3 bases, with 5 bases between them. The chain's CDR3 is CASSLSRDTEAFF. In nucleotides, the CDR3 is TGTGCCAGCAGTTTATCGAGGGACACTGAAGCTTTCTTT.

The gene calls are TRBV11-2 and TRBJ2-1; TRBD2 matches 11 bases. This CDR3 is built from 15 residues. V dropped 4 bases and J dropped 4; count of bases not matched to a gene: 3. The germline gives CDR1 SGHAT, CDR2 FQNNGV. The CDR3 reads CASSSWTSGYNEQFF. In nucleotides, the CDR3 is TGTGCCAGCAGCTCCTGGACTAGCGGGTACAATGAGCAGTTCTTC.

J is TRBJ2-5 and V is TRBV5-1; possible D gene TRBD1, 6 bases. Per the germline V gene, CDR1 is SGHRS and CDR2 is YFSETQ. V was cut by 2 bases and J by 3 bases, with 17 bases left in between. CDR3 length equals 16 residues. CDR3: CASSFNRDTREETQYF. The CDR3 nucleotides are TGCGCCAGCAGCTTTAACCGGGACACCAGAGAAGAGACCCAGTACTTC.

The CDR3 bases are TGTGCCAGTAGTACGGGAGGGACCTACACAGATACGCAGTATTTT. Residues: CASSTGGTYTDTQYF. The chain has TRBV19 and TRBJ2-3, with 8 positions matching TRBD2. From germline, CDR1 is LNHDA and CDR2 SQIVND (reference sequence). Trimming at V came to 4 bases and at J to 2 bases, leaving 5 bases not matched to a gene. This CDR3 spans 15 amino acids.